These 22 T cell receptor beta chains were all obtained from the same sample, sequenced in a study of T cells after posttransplantation cyclophosphamide. Produced via immunoSEQ multiplex PCR; TCRdb's table is partial and in-frame only. The sample lists more than 20,000 clones, more than 70% occurring once. Sequenced sample: PBMCs. These receptors were obtained from a woman aged 55-70 years with a blood cancer, CMV-positive, and with a related stem cell donor.

V usage is TRBV30 and J usage is TRBJ2-7, with 8 bases fitting TRBD2. Germline CDR1 reads GTSNPN; CDR2 reads SVGIG (reference sequence). V was clipped by 1 base and J by 3 bases; unmatched bases: 2. The CDR3 is 13 amino acids. Here the CDR3 DNA reads TGTGCCTGGAGTGGGACTAGCATCTACGAGCAGTACTTC. Residues: CAWSGTSIYEQYF.

The chain combines TRBV4-1 with TRBJ2-1; possibly TRBD2 for D (5 bases). Trimming took off 5 bases at V and 1 base at J, with 15 bases between the two ends. Germline assignment: CDR1 MGHRA and CDR2 YSYEKL. The CDR3 extends over 16 amino acids. CDR3 residues: CASSTLGLASYNEQFF. CDR3 sequence (DNA): TGCGCCAGCAGCACCTTAGGCCTAGCATCCTACAATGAGCAGTTCTTC.

The rearrangement joins TRBV7-3 to TRBJ1-5, with D possibly matching TRBD1 (5 bases). Germline CDR1 and CDR2: SGHTA and FQGTGA. CDR3 length equals 17 residues. With 8 bases removed from V and 0 bases from J, the gap between germline ends came to 20 bases. CDR3 sequence: CASPPRQQKNSNQPQHF. Written as DNA, the CDR3 is TGTGCCAGCCCCCCCCGACAGCAAAAAAATAGCAATCAGCCCCAGCATTTT. Looking up the rest from reference TRBV7-3 and TRBJ1-5 gives the full variable domain: GAGVSQTPSNKVTEKGKYVELRCDPISGHTALYWYRQSLGQGPEFLIYFQGTGAADDSGLPNDRFFAVRPEGSVSTLKIQRTERGDSAVYLCASPPRQQKNSNQPQHFGDGTRLSIL.

In DNA, the CDR3 is TGTGCCAGCAGTTACGAGCGAGACACCGGGGAGCTGTTTTTT. Translation: CASSYERDTGELFF. The chain links TRBV28 to TRBJ2-2; D not certain. The CDR3 runs to 14 residues. Per the germline V gene, CDR1 is MDHEN and CDR2 is SYDVKM. The ends were cut back, 4 bases at V and 3 bases at J, with 9 bases in the middle.

The chain carries TRBV6-5 and TRBJ2-7; D is possibly TRBD2 (6 bases). CDR1 MNHEY and CDR2 SVGAGI come from the germline V gene. V lost 2 bases to trimming and J lost 1 base, with 12 bases between them. The CDR3 totals 15 residues. The CDR3 coding sequence is TGTGCCAGCAGTTACGGAGGGACCTTATCCTACGAGCAGTACTTC. It yields the protein CASSYGGTLSYEQYF.

The V gene is TRBV2, the J gene TRBJ1-4; 10 nucleotides align to TRBD1. This CDR3 spans 19 amino acids. The V gene's germline CDR1 is SNHLY and CDR2 FYNNEI. V lost 7 bases and J lost 3; bases outside the gene matches: 17. The CDR3 DNA is TGTGCCAGCAATCGACAGGGGGCAGGCGGACAGGGCTCTAATGAAAAACTGTTTTTT. It yields the protein CASNRQGAGGQGSNEKLFF.

This chain uses TRBV7-2 with TRBJ2-7; D might be TRBD1 (5 bases). V was clipped by 5 bases and J by 6 bases, with 11 bases between them. The length of the CDR3 is 12 residues. Germline CDR1 SGHTA, CDR2 FQGNSA. CDR3 loop: CASSNTGSEQYF. The CDR3 DNA sequence: TGTGCCAGCAGCAACACAGGATCCGAGCAGTACTTC.

The V call is TRBV30, the J call TRBJ1-1; no reliable D call. CDR3 size: 13 residues. Trimming pared 0 bases from V and 5 bases from J, leaving 10 bases between. The V gene's germline CDR1 is GTSNPN and CDR2 SVGIG (reference sequence). The CDR3 DNA sequence: TGTGCCTGGAGTGTAGGTCGCGGGACTGAAGCTTTCTTT. Its translation is CAWSVGRGTEAFF.

This chain joins TRBV19 and TRBJ1-5, with D perhaps TRBD1 (6 bases). The ends were cut back, 3 bases at V and 6 bases at J, with 12 bases in the middle. The CDR3 has 14 residues. The germline gives CDR1 LNHDA, CDR2 SQIVND (reference sequence). The CDR3 region is CASSIKGGPQPQHF. CDR3 DNA sequence: TGTGCCAGTAGTATTAAGGGGGGGCCTCAGCCCCAGCATTTT.

The chain is built from TRBV2 and TRBJ2-7, with 8 bases lining up with TRBD1. Germline V gene sequence: CDR1 SNHLY, CDR2 FYNNEI. The CDR3 covers 14 residues. J gave up 6 bases and V 3 bases, and 7 bases lay outside the gene matches. The CDR3 is CASSDHRGAGEQYF. The CDR3 DNA follows: TGTGCCAGCAGTGATCACAGGGGGGCCGGCGAGCAGTACTTC.

Of note for this clone: This specimen includes other DNA sequences encoding the same CDR3. The chain combines TRBV5-4 with TRBJ1-2; D gene unclear. Trimming took 5 bases from V and 6 from J, leaving 14 bases between them. Per germline, CDR1 SGHNT and CDR2 YYREEE (reference sequence). The CDR3 loop spans 13 amino acids. CDR3 amino acids: CASRRRGSDGYTF. The DNA of the CDR3 is TGTGCCAGCAGGCGTAGAGGGAGCGATGGCTACACCTTC.

This rearrangement joins TRBV7-3 to TRBJ2-5; 8 nucleotides agree with TRBD2. The J call may be in error: the DNA end matches TRBJ2-7 better. CDR1 and CDR2 from the germline V gene are SGHTA and FQGTGA. The CDR3 contains 16 residues. CDR3 nucleotides: TGTGCCAGCAGCCTTATCGCCGGGACTAGGATAGACGAGCAGTACTTC. Translation: CASSLIAGTRIDEQYF.

This rearrangement joins TRBV6-5 to TRBJ1-2, with a possible D match to TRBD1 (5 bases). The germline CDR1 and CDR2 sequences are MNHEY and SVGAGI. V lost 2 bases, J lost 1 base, and 11 bases lay in between. This CDR3 has 15 amino acids. The CDR3 loop reads CASSYPRGSNYGYTF. CDR3 nucleotides: TGTGCCAGCAGTTACCCTAGGGGCAGTAACTATGGCTACACCTTC.

This chain joins TRBV4-1 and TRBJ2-7; 7 bases line up with TRBD2. The germline V gene has CDR1 MGHRA and CDR2 YSYEKL. The CDR3 is 15 residues long. Trimming removed 4 bases from V and 2 bases from J; junction bases left unmatched: 8. The CDR3 protein is CASSRLEGGTYEQYF. DNA of the CDR3: TGCGCCAGCAGCCGGTTGGAGGGAGGGACCTACGAGCAGTACTTC.

The rearrangement uses TRBV2 and TRBJ2-7; D call uncertain. Germline CDR1 is SNHLY and CDR2 is FYNNEI. Trimming took 2 bases from V and 3 from J, leaving 8 bases between them. This CDR3 has 13 residues. Here the CDR3 reads CASSENRNYEQYF. DNA of the CDR3: TGTGCCAGCAGTGAAAACAGAAACTACGAGCAGTACTTC.

The chain is built from TRBV7-8 and TRBJ2-7; D might be TRBD1 (6 bases). Trimming took 2 bases from V and 3 from J, leaving 14 bases between them. Germline values: CDR1 SGHVS, CDR2 FQNEAQ. The CDR3 is made up of 15 amino acids. The CDR3 sequence is CASSLSAGDVYEQYF. In DNA form, the CDR3 reads TGTGCCAGCAGCTTATCAGCAGGGGACGTCTACGAGCAGTACTTC. Filled out from reference TRBV7-8 and TRBJ2-7, the complete variable domain reads GAGVSQSPRYKVAKRGQDVALRCDPISGHVSLFWYQQALGQGPEFLTYFQNEAQLDKSGLPSDRFFAERPEGSVSTLKIQRTQQEDSAVYLCASSLSAGDVYEQYFGPGTRLTVT.

V gene TRBV2 combines with J gene TRBJ2-6; tentative D call: TRBD1 (6 bases). Germline CDR1 reads SNHLY; CDR2 reads FYNNEI. Trimming took 4 bases from V and 2 from J, leaving 18 bases between them. The CDR3 is 18 residues long. The CDR3 is CASSAEVQGSAGANVLTF. DNA of the CDR3: TGTGCCAGCAGTGCCGAGGTACAGGGATCCGCTGGGGCCAACGTCCTGACTTTC.

This chain connects TRBV7-6 to TRBJ2-1, with D unresolved. V was clipped by 2 bases and J by 10 bases, with 6 bases between them. Germline values: CDR1 SGHVS, CDR2 FNYEAQ. The CDR3 is made up of 11 amino acids. CDR3 protein: CASSLFGEQFF. For the CDR3, the DNA is TGTGCCAGCAGCTTATTCGGGGAGCAGTTCTTC.

The V call is TRBV7-2, the J call TRBJ2-3; D unclear. Germline values: CDR1 SGHTA, CDR2 FQGNSA. The length of the CDR3 is 14 residues. V was cut by 0 bases and J by 0 bases, with 4 bases left in between. CDR3 residues: CASSLAASTDTQYF. Here the CDR3 DNA reads TGTGCCAGCAGCTTAGCAGCAAGCACAGATACGCAGTATTTT.

This clone was seen a few times. The chain carries TRBV19 and TRBJ2-7; TRBD2 agrees at 9 bases. Germline trimming cut 8 bases from V and 2 bases from J; bases unmatched to any gene: 4. Germline values: CDR1 LNHDA, CDR2 SQIVND (reference sequence). This CDR3 has 13 amino acids. For the CDR3, the DNA is TGTGCCAGTGCTAGCGGGACCCCCTACGAGCAGTACTTC. Translation gives CASASGTPYEQYF. Variable domain in full (rest from reference TRBV19 and TRBJ2-7): DGGITQSPKYLFRKEGQNVTLSCEQNLNHDAMYWYRQDPGQGLRLIYYSQIVNDFQKGDIAEGYSVSREKKESFPLTVTSAQKNPTAFYLCASASGTPYEQYFGPGTRLTVT.

The rearrangement joins TRBV27 to TRBJ2-1; TRBD2 agrees at 12 bases. Germline V CDR1 and CDR2: MNHEY, SMNVEV (reference sequence). The CDR3 sequence is 16 residues long. After removal of 4 bases from V and 5 bases from J, the junction contained 6 bases not matched to a gene. DNA for the CDR3: TGTGCCAGCAGTTATTCTAGCGGGAGGGGCCACAATGAGCAGTTCTTC. It yields the protein CASSYSSGRGHNEQFF.

The V call is TRBV10-3, the J call TRBJ1-2; 8 nucleotides align to TRBD1. Germline values: CDR1 ENHRY, CDR2 SYGVKD. Trimming at V came to 6 bases and at J to 8 bases, leaving 8 bases not matched to a gene. This CDR3 has 13 residues. The CDR3 DNA reads as TGTGCCATCAGAACGACAGGGGTGGGGGGCTACACCTTC. The encoded protein is CAIRTTGVGGYTF.